These 27 T cell receptor beta chains were sequenced from one sample in a study of blood T cells in healthy people across ages. The use of a sample-barcoded 5' primer and a J-beta primer mix characterized a second PCR of roughly 7 to 11 cycles. One entry per CDR3 protein, called by TCRdb with MiXCR from the 5' RACE reads. The table lists hundreds of thousands of distinct CDR3 sequences, around 45% of them singletons. Sequences were obtained from blood. Receptors originate from an older man in good health.

This chain joins TRBV7-8 and TRBJ2-1; unclear D gene. CDR1 SGHVS and CDR2 FQNEAQ come from the germline V gene. This CDR3 is built from 13 residues. The V and J ends lost 5 bases and 4 bases respectively, with 9 bases between them. In DNA, the CDR3 is TGTGCCAGCAGCCCGGAGACGTACAATGAGCAGTTCTTC. Translating gives CASSPETYNEQFF.

This clonotype was picked up a small number of times. The genes are TRBV3-1 and TRBJ2-3; a weak D match, TRBD2 (6 bases). This CDR3 is 14 amino acids long. Germline values: CDR1 LGHDT, CDR2 YNNKEL (reference sequence). V lost 0 bases and J lost 5, with 9 bases in between. This CDR3 is CASSQDAGLDTQYF. CDR3 bases: TGTGCCAGCAGCCAAGATGCGGGATTAGATACGCAGTATTTT.

This sequence joins TRBV25-1 and TRBJ2-1; 12 bases are a match to TRBD2. J was trimmed by 7 bases and V by 1 base; bases with no gene match: 8. Germline lookup yields CDR1 MGHDK and CDR2 SYGVNS. The CDR3 is made up of 17 amino acids. The CDR3 loop is CASSEWTGGTSGNEQFF. The CDR3 region has the DNA TGTGCCAGCAGTGAATGGACAGGTGGGACTAGCGGGAATGAGCAGTTCTTC.

This clonotype was detected only a few times. This chain links TRBV3-1 with TRBJ2-5; TRBD2 might be the D (5 bases). V was clipped by 6 bases and J by 4 bases, with 9 bases between them. CDR3 length: 12 amino acids. The germline gives CDR1 LGHDT, CDR2 YNNKEL (reference sequence). In DNA, the CDR3 is TGTGCCAGCAGAACCGCGGGAGAGACCCAGTACTTC. Protein product: CASRTAGETQYF.

The rearrangement links TRBV10-3 to TRBJ2-3, with D possibly being TRBD1 or TRBD2 (6 bases each). V was trimmed by 11 bases and J by 4 bases, leaving 22 bases between them. The CDR3 covers 15 residues. Looked up from germline, CDR1 is ENHRY and CDR2 is SYGVKD. The CDR3 spells CASTRAGEVSDTQYF. In nucleotides, the CDR3 is TGTGCCTCCACTCGGGCAGGGGAGGTTTCAGATACGCAGTATTTT.

The chain employs TRBV3-1 and TRBJ2-1; D is uncertain. Germline CDR1 reads LGHDT; CDR2 reads YNNKEL (reference sequence). This CDR3 contains 13 residues. V was pared by 7 bases and J by 3 bases, with 10 bases between. CDR3 bases: TGTGCCAGCACCTCCGGAGTCTACAATGAGCAGTTCTTC. Its protein product is CASTSGVYNEQFF.

This clonotype was found many times. A much more abundant neighbour one base away suggests this may be a read error. This chain connects TRBV29-1 to TRBJ2-1; no firm D call. This CDR3 comprises 11 residues. Germline lookup yields CDR1 SQVTM and CDR2 ANQGSEA. CDR3 in amino acids: CSGESGGEQFF. The CDR3 coding sequence is TGCAGCGGTGAATCGGGCGGTGAGCAGTTCTTC.

Regarding this clonotype: Given a much more abundant clone one base away, this may be a read error. The chain uses TRBV7-2 and TRBJ2-7, with D possibly matching TRBD2 (6 bases). Trimming removed 4 bases from V and 7 bases from J, with 20 bases in between. The CDR3 consists of 15 residues. CDR1 is SGHTA, CDR2 FQGNSA, per germline. The DNA of the CDR3 is TGTGCCAGCAGCTCCGGGGTGGGAGGTTTGAGTGAGCAGTACTTC. Protein sequence: CASSSGVGGLSEQYF.

V usage is TRBV29-1 and J usage is TRBJ2-7, with TRBD2 identical over 9 bases. With V trimmed by 6 bases and J by 7 bases, 13 bases remained unmatched. The length of the CDR3 is 14 residues. Looked up from germline, CDR1 is SQVTM and CDR2 is ANQGSEA. The CDR3 nucleotides read TGCAGCGTCGCGGGGGGGTCGGGTACGGAAGAGCAGTACTTC. As protein: CSVAGGSGTEEQYF.

V is TRBV11-1 and J is TRBJ2-1, with D uncertain. V was cut by 1 base and J by 0 bases, with 13 bases left in between. Germline-derived CDR1 and CDR2 are SGHAT and FQDESV (reference sequence). This CDR3 has 17 residues. CDR3 loop: CASSLGVERGSYNEQFF. CDR3 nucleotides: TGTGCCAGCAGCTTAGGGGTCGAGCGAGGCTCCTACAATGAGCAGTTCTTC. The whole variable domain, remainder taken from reference TRBV11-1 and TRBJ2-1, is EAEVAQSPRYKITEKSQAVAFWCDPISGHATLYWYRQILGQGPELLVQFQDESVVDDSQLPKDRFSAERLKGVDSTLKIQPAELGDSAMYLCASSLGVERGSYNEQFFGPGTRLTVL.

The chain links TRBV7-2 to TRBJ1-1; maybe TRBD1 (5 bases). Germline V gene lookup returns CDR1 SGHTA and CDR2 FQGNSA. Trimming removed 2 bases from V and 1 base from J, with 23 bases in between. CDR3 size: 19 residues. CDR3 protein: CASSLIWGRERIRNTEAFF. DNA for the CDR3: TGTGCCAGCAGCTTAATTTGGGGCAGGGAGAGGATAAGGAACACTGAAGCTTTCTTT.

For the CDR3, the DNA is TGTGCCATCAGTGGGTCTAGCGGGAGAGCTGGTGAGCAGTTCTTC. Amino acids: CAISGSSGRAGEQFF. The chain is built from TRBV10-3 and TRBJ2-1; 10 bases match TRBD2. V was pared by 4 bases and J by 9 bases, with 9 bases of the junction left unmatched. This CDR3 has 15 residues. Germline CDR1 is ENHRY and CDR2 is SYGVKD.

Only a few counts were recorded for this clonotype. The chain recombines TRBV7-2 with TRBJ2-3; the D gene could be TRBD1 or TRBD2 (6 bases each). Between the trimmed V and J ends, which lost 5 bases and 4 bases, there was a span of 13 bases. Germline V CDR1 and CDR2: SGHTA, FQGNSA. CDR3 length: 14 amino acids. The CDR3 coding sequence is TGTGCCAGCAGCCCCGAGGGGGGACCAGATACGCAGTATTTT. It yields the protein CASSPEGGPDTQYF.

A few counts support this clonotype. J is TRBJ2-1 and V is TRBV5-1; the D gene is possibly TRBD2 (5 bases). CDR3 length equals 14 residues. Per germline, CDR1 SGHRS and CDR2 YFSETQ. V was pared by 2 bases and J by 9 bases, with 15 bases between. The CDR3 DNA is TGCGCCAGCAGCTTTTTGACTCGGGAACCTGAGCAGTTCTTC. Its protein is CASSFLTREPEQFF.

This chain connects TRBV28 to TRBJ1-2, with no clear D. The CDR3 is made up of 16 amino acids. The V end lost 2 bases, the J end lost 0 bases, and 13 bases lay between the germline ends. Germline V gene sequence: CDR1 MDHEN, CDR2 SYDVKM. CDR3 nucleotides: TGTGCCAGCAGTTTAAGTAACAGCCCCACTAACTATGGCTACACCTTC. It specifies CASSLSNSPTNYGYTF.

This rearrangement joins TRBV7-2 to TRBJ2-3, with a possible D match to TRBD1 (5 bases). Germline V gives CDR1 SGHTA, CDR2 FQGNSA. The V end was cut by 7 bases, the J end by 3 bases, with 11 bases between. The CDR3 loop spans 13 amino acids. This chain's CDR3 is CASNDRRTDTQYF. The CDR3 DNA reads as TGTGCCAGCAACGACAGACGGACAGATACGCAGTATTTT. The full variable domain, rest sourced from reference TRBV7-2 and TRBJ2-3, is GAGVSQSPSNKVTEKGKDVELRCDPISGHTALYWYRQSLGQGLEFLIYFQGNSAPDKSGLPSDRFSAERTGGSVSTLTIQRTQQEDSAVYLCASNDRRTDTQYFGPGTRLTVL.

This clonotype was seen ten or more times. The rearrangement joins TRBV20-1 to TRBJ2-3, with TRBD2 as a possible D gene (5 bases). The V gene's germline CDR1 is DFQATT and CDR2 SNEGSKA (reference sequence). This CDR3 comprises 11 residues. V lost 6 bases, J lost 1 base, and 5 bases lay in between. The CDR3 is CSAGGTDTQYF. The CDR3 coding sequence is TGCAGTGCGGGAGGCACAGATACGCAGTATTTT.

This clonotype came up a few times. The rearrangement joins TRBV10-3 to TRBJ2-2; 7 positions agree with TRBD1. CDR3 length equals 14 residues. From germline, CDR1 is ENHRY and CDR2 SYGVKD. Trimming at V came to 10 bases and at J to 3 bases, leaving 8 bases not matched to a gene. The CDR3 DNA reads TGTGCCACCGCAAACAGGGGAGACACCGGGGAGCTGTTTTTT. Its protein is CATANRGDTGELFF.

The gene calls are TRBV30 and TRBJ1-1, with D tentatively TRBD1 (6 bases). The V gene lost 0 bases and the J gene lost 0 bases, with 11 bases spanning the gap. Germline V gene sequence: CDR1 GTSNPN, CDR2 SVGIG (reference sequence). The CDR3 length is 15 residues. CDR3 nucleotide sequence: TGTGCCTGGAGTGTACTGCAGGGGCTGAACACTGAAGCTTTCTTT. Its protein is CAWSVLQGLNTEAFF.

The V and J genes are TRBV28 and TRBJ2-5, with 10 bases identical to TRBD1. CDR1 is MDHEN and CDR2 is SYDVKM in the germline V gene. The length of the CDR3 is 16 residues. The junction had 10 bases not matched to a gene; V was cut back by 5 bases and J by 4 bases. The CDR3 here is CASSHAGTGDGETQYF. In nucleotides, the CDR3 is TGTGCCAGCAGTCACGCGGGGACAGGGGATGGAGAGACCCAGTACTTC.

On this clonotype: This sequence may be a read error, since a much larger clone differs from it by one base. This sequence joins TRBV20-1 and TRBJ2-1; D may be TRBD1 or TRBD2 (5 bases each). The last part of the DNA fits TRBJ2-7 better; the J call may be wrong. Germline CDR1 is DFQATT and CDR2 is SNEGSKA (reference sequence). The CDR3 has 15 residues. CDR3 DNA sequence: TGCAGTGCTGCCCCGGGGCTGCGGGCCTACAATGAGCAGTACTTC. It translates to CSAAPGLRAYNEQYF.

This clonotype was seen only a few times. With a much larger clone just one base away, this may be a read error. The chain has TRBV9 and TRBJ2-7, with D perhaps TRBD1 (6 bases). CDR1 is SGDLS and CDR2 is YYNGEE in the germline V gene. This CDR3 has 15 residues. V shed 3 bases and J shed 6 bases, with 19 bases lying between them. CDR3 coding DNA: TGTGCCAGCAGCGCAGCCCCGGACAGTTACGCCGAGCAGTACTTC. This codes for CASSAAPDSYAEQYF. Using reference TRBV9 and TRBJ2-7 for the parts outside the CDR3, the full variable domain is DSGVTQTPKHLITATGQRVTLRCSPRSGDLSVYWYQQSLDQGLQFLIQYYNGEERAKGNILERFSAQQFPDLHSELNLSSLELGDSALYFCASSAAPDSYAEQYFGPGTRLTVT.

V and J are TRBV6-5 and TRBJ2-2; no firm D call. Germline values: CDR1 MNHEY, CDR2 SVGAGI. There are 13 residues in the CDR3. Trimming removed 7 bases at V and 4 bases at J, with 10 bases between. CDR3 coding DNA: TGTGCCAGCACCACTGGACCCACCGGGGAGCTGTTTTTT. This codes for CASTTGPTGELFF.

There are a few counts of this clonotype. V and J are TRBV11-2 and TRBJ2-1; 9 bases agree with TRBD2. CDR1 is SGHAT and CDR2 is FQNNGV in the germline V gene. The CDR3 contains 16 residues. V lost 5 bases to trimming and J lost 7 bases; unmatched junction nucleotides: 12. This CDR3 reads CASSTSLAGGRNEQFF. The CDR3, as DNA: TGTGCCAGCAGCACCAGCCTCGCGGGAGGGAGGAATGAGCAGTTCTTC.

This clonotype appeared a few times. This chain connects TRBV7-2 to TRBJ2-5; 7 bases agree with TRBD2. The CDR3 consists of 14 residues. Germline V gives CDR1 SGHTA, CDR2 FQGNSA. Trimming at V came to 5 bases and at J to 3 bases, leaving 6 bases not matched to a gene. Written as DNA, the CDR3 is TGTGCCAGCAGCCCCGGGAGGAGTGAAGAGACCCAGTACTTC. This codes for CASSPGRSEETQYF.

This clonotype was seen a few times. V is TRBV18 and J is TRBJ2-5; TRBD2 matches at 10 bases. This CDR3 region has 14 residues. Trimming cost V 5 bases and J 5 bases; bases outside gene matches: 5. Germline-derived CDR1 and CDR2 are KGHSH and LQKENI. The CDR3 reads CASSSLAGDETQYF. In nucleotides, the CDR3 is TGTGCCAGCTCAAGTCTAGCGGGAGACGAGACCCAGTACTTC.

The chain uses TRBV12-3 or TRBV12-4 and TRBJ2-4, with 7 positions matching TRBD2. Judging by the DNA end, TRBJ2-7 fits better; the J call may be wrong. The CDR3 covers 15 residues. The CDR3 is CASSLMSGASYEQYF. The CDR3 DNA reads TGTGCCAGCAGTTTGATGAGCGGGGCTAGTTACGAGCAGTACTTC.